This note documents a single TCR beta chain sequence. Its specific antigen is unknown. Base qualities are not recorded, but no much larger clone differs from it by a single base. Via the germline V gene, CDR1 is MNHEY and CDR2 SVGEGT. Cut back by 2 bases and 1 base, the V and J ends lie 7 bases apart. The CDR3 sequence holds 14 residues, the cysteine and phenylalanine included. Only CDR3 DNA is held: 42 bases, read in frame from base 1. TCRbeta CDR3 regions were amplified from genomic DNA using the immunoSEQ Assay, a bias-controlled multiplex PCR. The authors' pipeline ran thus. The number of nucleated cells in each sample was estimated from the amplification of reference gene primers within the assay. Sequence reads were collapsed and filtered to measure the absolute abundance of every unique TCRbeta CDR3 rearrangement. Productive Simpson clonality was computed per sample as the square root of Simpson's diversity index over productive rearrangements. The immuneACCESS repertoire file appears here via TCRdb, limited to in-frame rearrangements. These files lack a portion of the clones; in checked studies, under half of the deficit traces to unresolved V genes, and the cause of the others is not known. The DNA gave D and trimming, while V, J and clone size come from that table. Here the sample has around 200,000 clones; about 83% occur a single time. The leading ten clones occupy 18% of the sample.

These data belong to a study of blood T cell repertoires in COVID-19 (dated by TCRdb to the early 2020s). Some background on the complete study: Collaborator samples came from the United States, Italy and Spain and covered acute and convalescent phases of COVID-19. Samples were obtained from the ongoing ImmuneRACE study (first 160 participants) and from over 1,000 subjects provided by 6 global collaborators. The sample metadata nearly always contained a de-identified subject ID, COVID-19 status, age in years and sex. HLA class I and class II types, where available, came from metadata supplied by the sample provider rather than from assay-based typing. Subjects who had been exposed to COVID-19, were actively infected with it, or had recovered from it provided the deeply sampled blood TCRbeta repertoires that made up the dataset. The repertoires were released in a freely available public database meant as a resource for research on the immune response to SARS-CoV-2. The prospective study material was composed of cDNA or gDNA derived from T cells, B-cell-depleted T cells, or PBMCs. What the research found in general, with its limitations: How much clinical and demographic metadata was included differed by source and by participant, and the metadata was provided uncurated.

One collaborating source in Seattle enrolled patients while the patients were actively infected and followed the patients over time throughout the course of disease. Each collaborating institution followed its own protocols to collect whole blood in K2EDTA tubes. For TCRbeta analysis, collaborators shipped samples in one of three forms: frozen whole blood, isolated PBMCs, or DNA extracted from either of those sample types. The receptor comes from a person between 70 and 80 years old with COVID-19, enrolled during active disease. The sample consisted of peripheral blood. The rearranged segments are TRBV6-2 or TRBV6-3 and TRBJ2-3, and possibly TRBD1, on 5 matching bases. The DNA is as follows: TGTGCCAGCAGTTACGGCAGGGGCACAGATACGCAGTATTTT. It translates as CASSYGRGTDTQYF.